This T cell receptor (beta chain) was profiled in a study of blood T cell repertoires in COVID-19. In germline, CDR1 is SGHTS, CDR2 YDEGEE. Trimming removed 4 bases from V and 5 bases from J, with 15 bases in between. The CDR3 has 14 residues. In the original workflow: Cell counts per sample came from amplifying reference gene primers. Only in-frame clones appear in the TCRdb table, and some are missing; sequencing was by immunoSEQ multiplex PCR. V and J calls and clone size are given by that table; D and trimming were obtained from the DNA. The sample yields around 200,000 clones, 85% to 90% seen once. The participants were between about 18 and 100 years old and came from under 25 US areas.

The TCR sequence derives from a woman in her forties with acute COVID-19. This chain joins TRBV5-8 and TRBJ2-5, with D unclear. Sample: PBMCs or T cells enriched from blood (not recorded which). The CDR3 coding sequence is TGTGCCAGCAGCCACACGCGGCCGATCGAGACCCAGTACTTC. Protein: CASSHTRPIETQYF.